Described below is a single T cell receptor (beta chain) sequence and its context. Nominally healthy donors provided the samples, though records likely missed some immune exposures. The data were obtained in a study of cytomegalovirus exposure and HLA in healthy donors. About the study: An early release of data contained tens of millions of unique TCRs, which came from HLA-typed donors.

The J segment lost 5 bases and the V segment lost 7 bases, leaving 10 bases of the junction unmatched. CDR1 is SQVTM and CDR2 is ANQGSEA in the germline V gene. The CDR3 has 13 residues. Use of 60 Vbeta and 13 Jbeta primers characterized the PCR. Data came from immunoSEQ multiplex PCR; TCRdb stores just in-frame clones and leaves some out. Among around 200,000 clones listed, roughly 82% were seen once. This chain joins TRBV29-1 and TRBJ2-5; TRBD2 matches 7 bases. This clonotype was sampled from a man in his forties in good health and CMV-seropositive. The sequenced sample was PBMCs. CDR3 protein: CSATGRVGETQYF. The CDR3 coding sequence is TGCAGCGCTACGGGGAGGGTTGGTGAGACCCAGTACTTC.